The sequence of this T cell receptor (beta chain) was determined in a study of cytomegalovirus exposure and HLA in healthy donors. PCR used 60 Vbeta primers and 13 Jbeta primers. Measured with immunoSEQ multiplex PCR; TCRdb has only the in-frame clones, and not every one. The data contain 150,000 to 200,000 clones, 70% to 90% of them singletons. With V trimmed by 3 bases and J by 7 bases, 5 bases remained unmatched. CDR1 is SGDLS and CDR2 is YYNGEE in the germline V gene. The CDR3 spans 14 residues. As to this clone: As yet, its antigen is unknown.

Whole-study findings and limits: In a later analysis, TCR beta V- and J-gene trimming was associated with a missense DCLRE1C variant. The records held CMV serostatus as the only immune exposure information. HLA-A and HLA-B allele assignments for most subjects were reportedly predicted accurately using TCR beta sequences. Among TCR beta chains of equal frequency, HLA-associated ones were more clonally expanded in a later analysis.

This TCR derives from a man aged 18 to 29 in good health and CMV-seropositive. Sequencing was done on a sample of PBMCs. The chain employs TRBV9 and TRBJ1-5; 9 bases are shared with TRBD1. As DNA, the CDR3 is TGTGCCAGCAGCGATGGGACAGGGTGGCAGCCCCAGCATTTT. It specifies CASSDGTGWQPQHF.